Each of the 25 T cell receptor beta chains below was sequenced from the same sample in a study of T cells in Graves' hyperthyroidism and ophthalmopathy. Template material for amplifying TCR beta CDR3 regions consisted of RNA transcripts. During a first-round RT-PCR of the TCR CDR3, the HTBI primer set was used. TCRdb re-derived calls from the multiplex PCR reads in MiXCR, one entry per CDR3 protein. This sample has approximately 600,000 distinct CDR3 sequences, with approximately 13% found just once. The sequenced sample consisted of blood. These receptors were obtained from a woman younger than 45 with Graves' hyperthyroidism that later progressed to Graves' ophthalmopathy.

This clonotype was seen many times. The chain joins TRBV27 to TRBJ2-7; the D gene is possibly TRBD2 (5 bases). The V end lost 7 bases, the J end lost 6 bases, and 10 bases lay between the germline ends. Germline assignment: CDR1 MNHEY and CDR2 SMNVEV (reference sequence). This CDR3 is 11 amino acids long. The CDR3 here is CASNSGSEQYF. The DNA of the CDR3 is TGTGCCAGCAACAGTGGGAGCGAGCAGTACTTC.

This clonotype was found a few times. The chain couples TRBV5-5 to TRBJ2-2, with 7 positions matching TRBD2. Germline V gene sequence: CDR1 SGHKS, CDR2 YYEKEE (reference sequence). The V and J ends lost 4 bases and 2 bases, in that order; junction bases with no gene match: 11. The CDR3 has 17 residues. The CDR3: CASSLPRDYPNTGELFF. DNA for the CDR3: TGTGCCAGCAGCCTACCACGGGACTACCCTAACACCGGGGAGCTGTTTTTT.

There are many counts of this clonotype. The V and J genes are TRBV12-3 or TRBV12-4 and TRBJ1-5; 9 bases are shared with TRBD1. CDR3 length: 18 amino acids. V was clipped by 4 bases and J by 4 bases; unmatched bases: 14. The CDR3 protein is CASSSSTGGIGRNQPQHF. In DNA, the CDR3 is TGTGCCAGCAGTTCTAGTACAGGGGGCATAGGTAGGAATCAGCCCCAGCATTTT.

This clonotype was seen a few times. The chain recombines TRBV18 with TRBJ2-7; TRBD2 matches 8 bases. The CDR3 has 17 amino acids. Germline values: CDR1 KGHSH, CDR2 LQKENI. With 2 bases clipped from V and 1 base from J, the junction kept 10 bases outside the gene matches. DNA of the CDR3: TGTGCCAGCTCACCAAGAACGGGAGGGGCACTTTCCTACGAGCAGTACTTC. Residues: CASSPRTGGALSYEQYF.

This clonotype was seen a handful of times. CDR3 sequence reads: CSALDLPINYGYTF. The CDR3 nucleotides read TGCAGCGCCTTGGACCTCCCTATTAACTATGGCTACACCTTC. The chain employs TRBV29-1 and TRBJ1-2; D remains ambiguous. The CDR3 is 14 amino acids. CDR1 is SQVTM, CDR2 ANQGSEA, per germline. V lost 7 bases and J lost 1, with 16 bases in between.

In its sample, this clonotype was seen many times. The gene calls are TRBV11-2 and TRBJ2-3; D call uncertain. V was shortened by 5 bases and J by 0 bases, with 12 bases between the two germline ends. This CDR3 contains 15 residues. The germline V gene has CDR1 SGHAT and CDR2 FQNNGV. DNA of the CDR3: TGTGCCAGCAGCCGATGGAGCCCTAGCACAGATACGCAGTATTTT. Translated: CASSRWSPSTDTQYF.

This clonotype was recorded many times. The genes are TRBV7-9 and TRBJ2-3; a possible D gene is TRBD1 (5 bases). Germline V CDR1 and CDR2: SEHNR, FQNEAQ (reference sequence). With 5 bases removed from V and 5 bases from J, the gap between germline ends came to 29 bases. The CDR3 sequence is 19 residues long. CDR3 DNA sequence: TGTGCCAGCAGCCCCAAAAATCCCCTCCTCGACTCCCAGGGAGATACGCAGTATTTT. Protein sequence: CASSPKNPLLDSQGDTQYF.

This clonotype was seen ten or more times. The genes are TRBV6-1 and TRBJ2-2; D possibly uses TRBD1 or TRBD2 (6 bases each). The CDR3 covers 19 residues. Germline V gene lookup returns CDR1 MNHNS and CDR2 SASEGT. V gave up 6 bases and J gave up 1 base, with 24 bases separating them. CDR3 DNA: TGTGCCAGCAGCTACGGCCGTAAGACCGGGGGCTTGAACACCGGGGAGCTGTTTTTT. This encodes CASSYGRKTGGLNTGELFF.

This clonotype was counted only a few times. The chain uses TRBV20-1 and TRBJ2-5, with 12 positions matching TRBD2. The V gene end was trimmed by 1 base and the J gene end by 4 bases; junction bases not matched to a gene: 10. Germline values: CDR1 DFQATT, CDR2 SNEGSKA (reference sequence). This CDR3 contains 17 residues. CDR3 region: CSARVPLTSGRLETQYF. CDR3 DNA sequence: TGCAGTGCTAGAGTCCCTCTGACTAGCGGGAGATTAGAGACCCAGTACTTC.

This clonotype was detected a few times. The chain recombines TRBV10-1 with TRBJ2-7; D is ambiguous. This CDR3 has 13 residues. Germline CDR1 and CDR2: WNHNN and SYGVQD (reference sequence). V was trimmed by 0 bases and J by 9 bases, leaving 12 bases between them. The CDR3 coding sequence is TGCGCCAGCAGTGAGTCGGTCGGGTCGGGGCAGTACTTC. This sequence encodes CASSESVGSGQYF.

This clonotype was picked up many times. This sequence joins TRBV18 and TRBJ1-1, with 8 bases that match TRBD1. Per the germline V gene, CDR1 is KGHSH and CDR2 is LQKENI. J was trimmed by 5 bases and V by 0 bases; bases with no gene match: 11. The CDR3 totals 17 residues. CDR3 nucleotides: TGTGCCAGCTCACCACCGTCGGCAGGGGGCGGGTGGACTGAAGCTTTCTTT. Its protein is CASSPPSAGGGWTEAFF.

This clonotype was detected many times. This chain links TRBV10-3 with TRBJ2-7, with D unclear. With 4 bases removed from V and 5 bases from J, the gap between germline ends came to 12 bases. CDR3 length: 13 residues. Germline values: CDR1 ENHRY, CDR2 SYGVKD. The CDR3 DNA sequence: TGTGCCATCAGTGGGGGATTGGGCGACGAGCAGTACTTC. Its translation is CAISGGLGDEQYF.

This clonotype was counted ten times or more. In DNA, the CDR3 is TGTGCCAGTAGGGATTTTTCCTTTAGCAATCAGCCCCAGCATTTT. Translating it yields CASRDFSFSNQPQHF. The gene calls are TRBV19 and TRBJ1-5; D remains unclear. The CDR3 length is 15 residues. V was shortened by 6 bases and J by 0 bases, with 12 bases between the two germline ends. CDR1 and CDR2 (germline): LNHDA, SQIVND (reference sequence).

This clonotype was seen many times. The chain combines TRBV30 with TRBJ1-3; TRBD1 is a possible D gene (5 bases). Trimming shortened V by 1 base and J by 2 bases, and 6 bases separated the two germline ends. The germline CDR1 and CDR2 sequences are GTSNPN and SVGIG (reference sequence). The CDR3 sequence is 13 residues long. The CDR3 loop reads CAWSEGPGNTIYF. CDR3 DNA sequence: TGTGCCTGGAGTGAGGGGCCTGGAAACACCATATATTTT.

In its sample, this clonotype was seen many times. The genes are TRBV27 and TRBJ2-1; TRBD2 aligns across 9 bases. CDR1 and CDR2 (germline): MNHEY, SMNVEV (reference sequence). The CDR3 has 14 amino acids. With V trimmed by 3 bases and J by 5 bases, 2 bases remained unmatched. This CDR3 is CASSLTSGDNEQFF. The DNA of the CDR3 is TGTGCCAGCAGTTTGACTAGCGGCGACAATGAGCAGTTCTTC.

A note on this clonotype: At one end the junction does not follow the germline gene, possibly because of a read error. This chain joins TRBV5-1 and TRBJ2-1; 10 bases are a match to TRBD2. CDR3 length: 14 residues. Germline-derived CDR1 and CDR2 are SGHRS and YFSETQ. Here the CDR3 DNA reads TGCGCCAGCAGCTTGGCCCCTAGCGGGAGCGAGCTGGTCTTC. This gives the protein CASSLAPSGSELVF.

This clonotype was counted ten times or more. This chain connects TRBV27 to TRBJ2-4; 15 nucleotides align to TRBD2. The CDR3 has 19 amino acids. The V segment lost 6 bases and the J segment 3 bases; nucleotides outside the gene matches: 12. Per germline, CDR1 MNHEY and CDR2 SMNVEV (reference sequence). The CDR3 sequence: CASSPGTSGRIDGKNIQYF. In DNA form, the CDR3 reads TGTGCCAGCAGCCCCGGGACTAGCGGGAGGATTGATGGCAAAAACATTCAGTACTTC.

The CDR3 reads CAWSKGLAGGKQFF. The DNA for the CDR3 is TGTGCCTGGAGTAAGGGACTAGCGGGAGGGAAACAGTTCTTC. The chain uses TRBV30 and TRBJ2-1; 16 bases are a match to TRBD2. V lost 2 bases to trimming and J lost 13 bases; unmatched junction nucleotides: 5. Germline V gives CDR1 GTSNPN, CDR2 SVGIG (reference sequence). The CDR3 has 14 residues.

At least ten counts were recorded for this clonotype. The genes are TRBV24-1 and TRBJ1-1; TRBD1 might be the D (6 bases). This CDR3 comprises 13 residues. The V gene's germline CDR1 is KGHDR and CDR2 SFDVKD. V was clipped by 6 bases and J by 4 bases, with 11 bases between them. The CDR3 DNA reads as TGTGCCACCAGTCCAGGGGTGGGCACTGAAGCTTTCTTT. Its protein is CATSPGVGTEAFF.

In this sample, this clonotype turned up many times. CDR3 nucleotide sequence: TGTGCCACCAGTGATTTGCCGGAGGCTAGCGCGAACACCGGGGAGCTGTTTTTT. Amino acid sequence: CATSDLPEASANTGELFF. The chain combines TRBV24-1 with TRBJ2-2; D may be TRBD2 (6 bases). The CDR3 runs to 18 residues. The germline V gene encodes CDR1 KGHDR and CDR2 SFDVKD. The V and J ends lost 0 bases and 0 bases respectively, with 13 bases between them.

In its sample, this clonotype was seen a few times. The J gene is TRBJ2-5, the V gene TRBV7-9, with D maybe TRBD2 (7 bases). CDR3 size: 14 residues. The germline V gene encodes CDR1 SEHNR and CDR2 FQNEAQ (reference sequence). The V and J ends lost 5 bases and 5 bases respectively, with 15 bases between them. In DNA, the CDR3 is TGTGCCAGCAGCGGGCGGGGGCTCGGCGAGACCCAGTACTTC. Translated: CASSGRGLGETQYF.

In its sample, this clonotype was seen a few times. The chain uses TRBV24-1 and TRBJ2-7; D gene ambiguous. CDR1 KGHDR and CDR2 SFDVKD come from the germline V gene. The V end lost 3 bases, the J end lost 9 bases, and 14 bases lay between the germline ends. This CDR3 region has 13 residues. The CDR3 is CATSDQIPRGQYF. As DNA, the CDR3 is TGTGCCACCAGTGATCAGATACCCCGAGGGCAGTACTTC.

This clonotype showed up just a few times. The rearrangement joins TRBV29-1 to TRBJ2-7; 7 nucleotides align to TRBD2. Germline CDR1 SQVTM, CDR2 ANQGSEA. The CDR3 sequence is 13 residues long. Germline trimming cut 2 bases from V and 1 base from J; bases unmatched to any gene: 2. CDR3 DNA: TGCAGCGTTGAAACGGGGGGATCCTACGAGCAGTACTTC. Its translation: CSVETGGSYEQYF.

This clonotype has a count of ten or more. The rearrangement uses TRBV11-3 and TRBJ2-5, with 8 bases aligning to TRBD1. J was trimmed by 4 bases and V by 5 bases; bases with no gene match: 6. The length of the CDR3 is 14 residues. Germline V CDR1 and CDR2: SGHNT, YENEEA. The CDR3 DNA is TGTGCCAGCAGCCCCGGACAGGGAGCAGAGACCCAGTACTTC. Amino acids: CASSPGQGAETQYF.

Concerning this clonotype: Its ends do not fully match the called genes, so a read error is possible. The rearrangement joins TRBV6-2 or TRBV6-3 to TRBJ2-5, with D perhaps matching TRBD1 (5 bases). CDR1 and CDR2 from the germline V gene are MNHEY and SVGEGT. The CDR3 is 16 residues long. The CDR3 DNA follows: TGTGTCAGCAGCGCCCCTGGACATCTGTTACGGGAGACCCAGTACTTC. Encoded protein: CVSSAPGHLLRETQYF.